A single T cell receptor (beta chain) is shown here with its context. Its antigen remains undetermined. One junction end disagrees with the germline gene, perhaps due to a read error. This record comes from a study of blood T cells in healthy people across ages (dated by TCRdb to about 2015). About the investigation overall: In model experiments, template switching captured roughly one uniquely barcoded TCR beta cDNA molecule for every two T cells. To track age-related changes in TCR beta repertoire diversity, the study relied on deep sequencing normalized with unique cDNA molecular identifiers. Donors were grouped into four age groups: young (average approximately 15 years), middle-aged (39), aged (about 59) and long-lived (approximately 75). For two donors (one aged 18 to 29 and one aged 80 or older), the study analyzed two additional independent replicas of 1 million unique cDNA reads from the same blood draw.

Donors were roughly 40 systemically healthy Caucasian individuals from Russia aged roughly 6 to 100 years. About 9.1 milliliters of peripheral blood were collected from each donor into EDTA-treated Vacutainer tubes. PBMCs were isolated by Ficoll-Paque density-gradient centrifugation, with at least 6 million obtained per sample. Trizol reagent was used to extract total RNA from PBMCs, with at least 5 micrograms per sample. The percentages of naive CD45RAhigh/CD27high T cells were determined by flow cytometry on a PBMC aliquot from every donor. Study-wide conclusions, independent of this receptor: As age increased, observed TCR beta diversity per million T cells dropped in a roughly linear way, and a significant reduction was already evident by age around 41. Total diversity estimates from one million sequenced T cells were considered lower bounds and underestimates. The percentage of naive T cells measured by flow cytometry correlated strongly with observed TCR beta diversity. Donor CMV infection status was unknown, potentially confounding age-related changes in expanded clonotypes. Compared with the aged group, the long-lived group had more naive CD4+ T cells, fewer expanded clones and increased TCR diversity, suggesting age selection. Because profiling used bulk unsorted PBMCs, naive and antigen-experienced compartments could not be compared conclusively.

The library was built by means of 5' RACE. The data were produced on an Illumina HiSeq 2500. The second PCR ran for about 6 to 12 cycles and used a J-beta primer mix along with a sample-barcoded 5' primer. A template-switch 5' adaptor carrying 12 random nucleotides introduced a unique molecular identifier onto each TCR beta cDNA molecule. Each sample yielded at least 2.5 million CDR3-containing paired-end reads. The Mint cDNA synthesis kit, primed by a TRBC-specific oligonucleotide, was used to synthesize first-strand cDNA from all RNA. Following uracil-DNA glycosylase treatment, all cDNA underwent a first 18-cycle PCR with the universal primers M1SS and BC2_uni_R. The authors processed their data as follows. For normalization, 1 million high-quality reads were randomly selected from each sample, with every read carrying a distinct molecular identifier. Instead of being binned into consensus sequences, reads with shared molecular identifiers were discarded. CDR3 identification, clonotype clustering and error correction used MiTCR with a Q25 quality threshold and the strictest error-elimination algorithm. Lower-bound total TCR beta diversity was estimated with a nonparametric unseen species model using Euler transformation. Through fastp at Q25 and MiXCR, TCRdb rebuilt clones from the public reads, retaining in-frame beta chains. Under each unique CDR3 protein, matching rows form one entry showing the most common genes and DNA. In this record, the V and J calls reflect TCRdb's handling and not the investigators' own analysis. This sample has 800,000 to 950,000 distinct CDR3 sequences in its table, and around 29% of those were observed once. The ten largest clones take up about a tenth of the sample.

The same sample was also studied in work on T cells of mothers and their children. From the second report: Donors were nine systemically healthy Caucasian individuals: three mothers and their six children. cDNA synthesis consumed the entire amount of extracted RNA, loaded at roughly 1.5 ug RNA in each 15 ul reaction. In the second PCR, sample barcodes and 2-4 random nucleotides were introduced via the M1S primer. Each mother yielded over 9 million TCR beta CDR3 reads and each child 2.5 million to 3 million reads. TCR recombination output is similarly shaped by thymic selection in related and unrelated pairs, with a minor effect exerted by inherited differences. Related mother-child pairs always showed normalized repertoire overlap that was slightly higher than in unrelated mother-child pairs, though the difference was never significant. Persistent microchimeric T cell clones were not detected, at a sensitivity of around 100 clones per million clonotypes. In the study, deep NGS was used to compare the TCR beta repertoires of mothers and children, and features distinguishing related mother-child pairs from unrelated individuals were sought. The mean age was around 40 +/- 4 years for the mothers and about 12 +/- 4 years for the children. After adapters were ligated using NEBNext reagents, the libraries underwent 100+100 nt paired-end sequencing on an Illumina HiSeq 2000. Mother and child libraries were prepared a month apart and sequenced in separate runs to prevent cross-contamination. For each donor, somewhere between roughly 450,000 and 2,100,000 distinct TCR beta clonotypes were identified. Naive TCR beta clonotypes were estimated from low-frequency clonotypes matched to each donor's FACS-determined naive share, without sorting.

The origin of this receptor is a woman aged 40 to 50 in good health. The sequenced sample consisted of blood.

The CDR3 is CASSLVPGGERFF. The nucleotide sequence reads TGCGCCAGCAGCTTGGTCCCCGGCGGGGAGCGGTTTTTT. In this chain, TRBV5-1 is recombined with TRBJ2-2; possibly the D gene is TRBD2, per 6 matching bases. The cysteine opens and the phenylalanine closes a CDR3 of 13 amino acids. CDR3 DNA only is kept here, 39 bases in frame from base 1. The germline V gene specifies SGHRS as CDR1 and YFSETQ as CDR2.